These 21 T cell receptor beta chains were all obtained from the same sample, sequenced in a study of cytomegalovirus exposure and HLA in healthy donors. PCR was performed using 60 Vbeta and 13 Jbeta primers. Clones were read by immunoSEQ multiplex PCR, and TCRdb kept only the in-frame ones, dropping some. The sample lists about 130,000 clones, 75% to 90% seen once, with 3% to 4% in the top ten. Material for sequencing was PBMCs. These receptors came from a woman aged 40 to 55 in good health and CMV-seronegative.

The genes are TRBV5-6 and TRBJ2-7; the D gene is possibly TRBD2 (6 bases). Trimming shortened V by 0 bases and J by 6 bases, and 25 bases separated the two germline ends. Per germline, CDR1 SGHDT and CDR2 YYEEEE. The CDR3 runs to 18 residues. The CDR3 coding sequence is TGTGCCAGCAGCTTGGTGCGGGCAGGGCTGGGGACTTTATCCGAGCAGTACTTC. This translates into CASSLVRAGLGTLSEQYF.

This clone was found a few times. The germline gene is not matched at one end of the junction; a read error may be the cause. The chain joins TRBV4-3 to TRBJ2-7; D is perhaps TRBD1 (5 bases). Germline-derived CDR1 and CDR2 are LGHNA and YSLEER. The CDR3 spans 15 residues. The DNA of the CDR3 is TGCGCCAGCAGCGAAGAGTGGGCAGGGAAATACGAGCAGTACTTC. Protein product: CASSEEWAGKYEQYF.

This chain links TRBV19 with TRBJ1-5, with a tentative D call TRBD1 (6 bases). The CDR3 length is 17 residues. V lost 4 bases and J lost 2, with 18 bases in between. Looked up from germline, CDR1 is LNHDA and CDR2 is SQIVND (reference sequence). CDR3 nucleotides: TGTGCCAGTAGTACCCCTACTCCTTACAGGGGCAATCAGCCCCAGCATTTT. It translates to CASSTPTPYRGNQPQHF.

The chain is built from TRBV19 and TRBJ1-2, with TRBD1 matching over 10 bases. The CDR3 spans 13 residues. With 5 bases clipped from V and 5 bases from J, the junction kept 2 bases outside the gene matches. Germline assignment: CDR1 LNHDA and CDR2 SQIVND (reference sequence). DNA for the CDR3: TGTGCCAGTAGTGTGGGACAGGGGTATGGCTACACCTTC. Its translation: CASSVGQGYGYTF. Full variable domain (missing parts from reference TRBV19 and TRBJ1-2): DGGITQSPKYLFRKEGQNVTLSCEQNLNHDAMYWYRQDPGQGLRLIYYSQIVNDFQKGDIAEGYSVSREKKESFPLTVTSAQKNPTAFYLCASSVGQGYGYTFGSGTRLTVV.

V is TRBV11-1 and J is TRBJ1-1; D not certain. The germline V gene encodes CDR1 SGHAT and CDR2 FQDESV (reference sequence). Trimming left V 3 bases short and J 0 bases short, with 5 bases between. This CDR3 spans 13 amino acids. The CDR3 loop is CASSFVVNTEAFF. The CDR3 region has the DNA TGTGCCAGCAGCTTCGTCGTGAACACTGAAGCTTTCTTT.

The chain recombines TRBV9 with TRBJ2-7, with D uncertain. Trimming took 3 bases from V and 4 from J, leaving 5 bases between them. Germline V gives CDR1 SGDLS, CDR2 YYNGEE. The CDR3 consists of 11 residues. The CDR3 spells CASSAVYEQYF. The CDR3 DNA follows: TGTGCCAGCAGCGCGGTGTACGAGCAGTACTTC.

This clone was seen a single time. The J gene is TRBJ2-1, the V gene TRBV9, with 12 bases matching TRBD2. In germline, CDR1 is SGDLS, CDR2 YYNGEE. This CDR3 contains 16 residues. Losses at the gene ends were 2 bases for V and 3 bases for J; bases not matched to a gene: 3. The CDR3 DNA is TGTGCCAGCAGCGTCGCGACTAGCGGGAGCTACAATGAGCAGTTCTTC. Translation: CASSVATSGSYNEQFF. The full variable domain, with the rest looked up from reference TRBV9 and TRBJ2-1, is DSGVTQTPKHLITATGQRVTLRCSPRSGDLSVYWYQQSLDQGLQFLIQYYNGEERAKGNILERFSAQQFPDLHSELNLSSLELGDSALYFCASSVATSGSYNEQFFGPGTRLTVL.

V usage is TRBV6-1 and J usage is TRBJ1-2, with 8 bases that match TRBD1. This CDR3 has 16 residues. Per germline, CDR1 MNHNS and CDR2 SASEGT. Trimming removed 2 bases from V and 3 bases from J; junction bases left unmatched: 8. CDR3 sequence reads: CASSEMGQGAYYGYTF. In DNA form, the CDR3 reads TGTGCCAGCAGTGAAATGGGGCAGGGGGCCTACTATGGCTACACCTTC.

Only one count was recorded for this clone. CDR3 sequence (DNA): TGTGCCAGCAGCCCAATCTTCGCCCGGACAGACTTGAACACTGAAGCTTTCTTT. It encodes CASSPIFARTDLNTEAFF. This rearrangement joins TRBV7-8 to TRBJ1-1; TRBD1 might be the D (6 bases). In germline, CDR1 is SGHVS, CDR2 FQNEAQ. There are 18 residues in the CDR3. V gave up 5 bases and J gave up 0 bases, with 22 bases separating them.

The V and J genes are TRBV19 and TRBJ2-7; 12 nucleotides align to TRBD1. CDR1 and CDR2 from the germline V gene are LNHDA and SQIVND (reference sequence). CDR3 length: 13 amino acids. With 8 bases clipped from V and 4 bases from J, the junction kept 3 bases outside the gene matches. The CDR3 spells CASGDRGLYEQYF. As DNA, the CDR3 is TGTGCCAGTGGGGACAGGGGGCTTTACGAGCAGTACTTC.

CDR3 protein: CASSQVSGQRAFF. The CDR3 DNA follows: TGTGCCAGCAGCCAAGTTAGCGGCCAGAGGGCGTTCTTC. The V gene is TRBV4-2, the J gene TRBJ2-1, with D perhaps TRBD2 (6 bases). Trimming left V 1 base short and J 15 bases short, with 16 bases between. The CDR3 spans 13 residues. Germline V gives CDR1 LGHNA, CDR2 YNFKEQ.

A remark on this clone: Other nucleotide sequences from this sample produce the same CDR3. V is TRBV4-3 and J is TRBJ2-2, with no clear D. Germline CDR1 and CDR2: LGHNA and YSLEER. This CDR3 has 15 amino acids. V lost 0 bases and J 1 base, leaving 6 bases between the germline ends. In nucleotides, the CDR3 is TGCGCCAGCAGCCAAGACCCACTGAACACCGGGGAGCTGTTTTTT. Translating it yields CASSQDPLNTGELFF.

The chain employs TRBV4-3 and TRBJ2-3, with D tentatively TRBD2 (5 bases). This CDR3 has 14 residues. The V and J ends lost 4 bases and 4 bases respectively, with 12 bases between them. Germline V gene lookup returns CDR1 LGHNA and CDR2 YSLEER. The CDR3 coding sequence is TGCGCCAGCAGCCGCACCACCGGGGCAGATACGCAGTATTTT. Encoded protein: CASSRTTGADTQYF.

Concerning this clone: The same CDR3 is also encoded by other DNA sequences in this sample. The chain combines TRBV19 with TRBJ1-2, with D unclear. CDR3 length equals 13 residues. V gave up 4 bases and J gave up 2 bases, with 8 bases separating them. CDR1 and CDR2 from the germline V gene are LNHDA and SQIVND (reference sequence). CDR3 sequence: CASSRGKNYGYTF. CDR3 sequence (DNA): TGTGCCAGTAGTAGAGGCAAGAACTATGGCTACACCTTC. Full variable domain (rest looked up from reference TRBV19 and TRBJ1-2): DGGITQSPKYLFRKEGQNVTLSCEQNLNHDAMYWYRQDPGQGLRLIYYSQIVNDFQKGDIAEGYSVSREKKESFPLTVTSAQKNPTAFYLCASSRGKNYGYTFGSGTRLTVV.

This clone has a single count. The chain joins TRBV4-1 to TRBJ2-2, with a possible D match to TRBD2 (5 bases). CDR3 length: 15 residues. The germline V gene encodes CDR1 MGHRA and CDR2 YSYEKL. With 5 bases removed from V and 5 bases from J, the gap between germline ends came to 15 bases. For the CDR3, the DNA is TGCGCCAGCAGCTCGACCACTAGGTCGACCGGGGAGCTGTTTTTT. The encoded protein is CASSSTTRSTGELFF.

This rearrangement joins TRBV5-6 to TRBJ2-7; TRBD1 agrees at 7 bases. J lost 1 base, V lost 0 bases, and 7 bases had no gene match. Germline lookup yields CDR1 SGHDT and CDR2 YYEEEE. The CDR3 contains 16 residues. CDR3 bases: TGTGCCAGCAGCTTGGGCCGGACAGGACCATCCTACGAGCAGTACTTC. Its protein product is CASSLGRTGPSYEQYF.

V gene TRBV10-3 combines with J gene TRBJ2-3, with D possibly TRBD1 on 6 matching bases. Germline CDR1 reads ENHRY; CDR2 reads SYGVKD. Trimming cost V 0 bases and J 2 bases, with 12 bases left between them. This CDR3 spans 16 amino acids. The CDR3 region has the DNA TGTGCCATCAGTGAGTCGCAGGGGCTTGACACAGATACGCAGTATTTT. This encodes CAISESQGLDTDTQYF.

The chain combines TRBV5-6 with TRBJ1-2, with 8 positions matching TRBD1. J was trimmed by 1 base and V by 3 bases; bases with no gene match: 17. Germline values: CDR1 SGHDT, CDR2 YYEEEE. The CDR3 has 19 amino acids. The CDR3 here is CASSYRGRGRMSLNYGYTF. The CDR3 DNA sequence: TGTGCCAGCAGCTATAGGGGCAGGGGGCGAATGTCCCTTAACTATGGCTACACCTTC.

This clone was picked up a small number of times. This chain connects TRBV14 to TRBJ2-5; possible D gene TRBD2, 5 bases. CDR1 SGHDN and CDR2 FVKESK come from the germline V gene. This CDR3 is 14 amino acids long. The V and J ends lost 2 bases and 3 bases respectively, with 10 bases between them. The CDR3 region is CASSQISGKETQYF. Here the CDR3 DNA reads TGTGCCAGCAGCCAAATATCGGGAAAAGAGACCCAGTACTTC. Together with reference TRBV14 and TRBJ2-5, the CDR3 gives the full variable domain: EAGVTQFPSHSVIEKGQTVTLRCDPISGHDNLYWYRRVMGKEIKFLLHFVKESKQDESGMPNNRFLAERTGGTYSTLKVQPAELEDSGVYFCASSQISGKETQYFGPGTRLLVL.

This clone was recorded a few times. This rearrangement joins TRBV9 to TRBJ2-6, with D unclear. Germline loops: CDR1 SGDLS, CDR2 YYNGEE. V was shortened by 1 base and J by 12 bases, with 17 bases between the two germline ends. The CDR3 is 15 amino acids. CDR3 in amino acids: CASSVSQAPMGVLTF. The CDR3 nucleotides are TGTGCCAGCAGCGTAAGCCAGGCCCCTATGGGCGTCCTGACTTTC. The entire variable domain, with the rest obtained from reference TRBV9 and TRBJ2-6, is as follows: DSGVTQTPKHLITATGQRVTLRCSPRSGDLSVYWYQQSLDQGLQFLIQYYNGEERAKGNILERFSAQQFPDLHSELNLSSLELGDSALYFCASSVSQAPMGVLTFGAGSRLTVL.

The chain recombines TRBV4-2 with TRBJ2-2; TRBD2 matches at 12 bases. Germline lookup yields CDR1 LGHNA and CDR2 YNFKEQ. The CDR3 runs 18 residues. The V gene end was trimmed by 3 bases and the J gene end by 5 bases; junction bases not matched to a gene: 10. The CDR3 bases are TGTGCCAGCAGCCAGGGGCGACTAGCGGGAGCACGAACCGGGGAGCTGTTTTTT. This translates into CASSQGRLAGARTGELFF.